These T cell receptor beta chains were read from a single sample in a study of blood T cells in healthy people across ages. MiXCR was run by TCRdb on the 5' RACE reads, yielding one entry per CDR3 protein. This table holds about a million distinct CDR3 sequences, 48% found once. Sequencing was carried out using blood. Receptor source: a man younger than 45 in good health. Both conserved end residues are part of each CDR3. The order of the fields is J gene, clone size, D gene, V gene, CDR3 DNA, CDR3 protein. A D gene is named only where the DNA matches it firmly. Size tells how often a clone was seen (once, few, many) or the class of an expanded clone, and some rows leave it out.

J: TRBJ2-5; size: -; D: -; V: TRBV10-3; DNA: TGTGCCATCAGGGGGACCCAAGAGACCCAGTACTTC; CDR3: CAIRGTQETQYF
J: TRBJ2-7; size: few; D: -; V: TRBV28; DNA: TGTGCCAGCAGTTTAGAGACCGTTGGGGCCTACGAGCAGTACTTC; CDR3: CASSLETVGAYEQYF
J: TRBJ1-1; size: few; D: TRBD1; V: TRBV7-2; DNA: TGTGCCAGCAGCCGACTTACAGGGGCGGGGGACACTGAAGCTTTCTTT; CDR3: CASSRLTGAGDTEAFF
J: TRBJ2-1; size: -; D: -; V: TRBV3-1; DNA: TGTGCCAGCAGCCTAACGCTCCCGGGGGCCAGCTCCTACAATGAGCAGTTCTTC; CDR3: CASSLTLPGASSYNEQFF
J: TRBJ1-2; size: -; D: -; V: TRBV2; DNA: TGTGCCAGCAGTCACCGGGCCCTTGAGGAAGGTGGCTACACCTTC; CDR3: CASSHRALEEGGYTF
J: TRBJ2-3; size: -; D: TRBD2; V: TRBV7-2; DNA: TGTGCCAGCAGCTTACGGCGGGGGGGCCTCGGAGATACGCAGTATTTT; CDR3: CASSLRRGGLGDTQYF
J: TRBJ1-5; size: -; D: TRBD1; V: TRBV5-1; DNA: TGCGCCAGCAGCTTGGGTGGGACAGGTCGCAATCAGCCCCAGCATTTT; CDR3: CASSLGGTGRNQPQHF
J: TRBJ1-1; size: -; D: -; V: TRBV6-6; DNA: TGTGCCAGCATGGCGGACAGAGCGAACACTGAAGCTTTCTTT; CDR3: CASMADRANTEAFF
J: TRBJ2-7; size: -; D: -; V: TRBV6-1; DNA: TGTGCCAGCAGGGGGCTAACAGGGCAGAGCTCCTACGAGCAGTACTTC; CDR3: CASRGLTGQSSYEQYF
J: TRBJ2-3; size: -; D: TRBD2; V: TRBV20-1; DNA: TGCAGTGCCCCTTATACGGGGGGGAGGGATACGCAGTATTTT; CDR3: CSAPYTGGRDTQYF
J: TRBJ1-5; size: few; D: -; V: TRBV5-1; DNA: TGCGCCAGCAGCGCGGGCGGGGGAGGTGGATATCAGCCCCAGCATTTT; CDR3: CASSAGGGGGYQPQHF
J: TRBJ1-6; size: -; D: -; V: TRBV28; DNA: TGTGCCAGCAGTTTAGGGGGAGCTTTTTATAATTCACCCCTCCACTTT; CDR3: CASSLGGAFYNSPLHF
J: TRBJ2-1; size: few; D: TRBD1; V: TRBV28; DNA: TGTGCCAGCAGTTTAAGGACAGGCCGAACGGGGAATGAGCAGTTCTTC; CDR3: CASSLRTGRTGNEQFF
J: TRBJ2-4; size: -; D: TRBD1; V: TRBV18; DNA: TGTGCCAGCTCACAACAGGGGGCGCTTATCAACATTCAGTACTTC; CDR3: CASSQQGALINIQYF
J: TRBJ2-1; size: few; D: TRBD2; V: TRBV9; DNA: TGTGCCAGCAGTGCTGCGCGGGGGGCCGTCAATGAGCAGTTCTTC; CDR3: CASSAARGAVNEQFF
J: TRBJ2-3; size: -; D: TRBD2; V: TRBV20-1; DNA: TGCAGTGCTTCGGGACTAGCGGGGGGCCAATCTAGCACAGATACGCAGTATTTT; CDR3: CSASGLAGGQSSTDTQYF
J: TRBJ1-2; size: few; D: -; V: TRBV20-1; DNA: TGCAGTGCGCAAGAGACAGCCAACTATGGCTACACCTTC; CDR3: CSAQETANYGYTF
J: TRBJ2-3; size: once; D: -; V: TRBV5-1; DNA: TGCGCCAGCAGCTTGGGGGCAGTCCAAGATACGCAGTATTTT; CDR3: CASSLGAVQDTQYF
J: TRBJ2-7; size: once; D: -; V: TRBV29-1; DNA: TGCAGCGTTGAAAGCCCCGGCGAGACCTACGAGCGGTACTTC; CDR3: CSVESPGETYERYF
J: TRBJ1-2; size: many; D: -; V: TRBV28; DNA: TGTGCCAGCAGTTCCCCCACTTCGACAGGCCGTGGCTACACCTTC; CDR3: CASSSPTSTGRGYTF
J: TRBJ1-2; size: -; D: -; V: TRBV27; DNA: TGTGCCAGCAGTCAACAGGGACTCTTCAGGGGCTACACCTTC; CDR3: CASSQQGLFRGYTF
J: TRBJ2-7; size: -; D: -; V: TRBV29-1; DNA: TGCAGCGTTGAACTAGCAGGTGATTACGAGCAGTACTTC; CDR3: CSVELAGDYEQYF
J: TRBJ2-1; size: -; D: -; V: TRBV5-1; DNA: TGCGCCAGCAGCTTGGAGGCGGTGGGAGCGTCCTACAATGAGCAGTTCTTC; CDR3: CASSLEAVGASYNEQFF
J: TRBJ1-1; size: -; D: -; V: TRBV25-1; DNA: TGTGCCAGCACCAGGGCAGGGAGGACCGAAGCTTTCTTT; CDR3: CASTRAGRTEAFF
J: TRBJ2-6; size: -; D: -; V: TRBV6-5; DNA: TGTGCCAGCAGTTATAGGGGCGGCGTCCTGACTTTC; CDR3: CASSYRGGVLTF
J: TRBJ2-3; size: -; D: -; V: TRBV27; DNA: TGTGCCAGCAGTCAAAGGCCGGGGAGGCCGAGCACAGATACGCAGTATTTT; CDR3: CASSQRPGRPSTDTQYF
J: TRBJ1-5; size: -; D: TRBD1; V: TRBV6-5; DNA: TGTGCCAGCAGTGAGACAGGGGAAGGCAATCAGCCCCAGCATTTT; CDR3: CASSETGEGNQPQHF
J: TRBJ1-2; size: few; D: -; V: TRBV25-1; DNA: TGTGCCAGCAGTGATGTCAATTCGCCTAACTATGGCTACACCTTC; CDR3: CASSDVNSPNYGYTF
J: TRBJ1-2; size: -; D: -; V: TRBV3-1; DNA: TGTGCCAGCAGCCAAGACTCGACGGGGCGTCAGGGCTACACCTTC; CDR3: CASSQDSTGRQGYTF
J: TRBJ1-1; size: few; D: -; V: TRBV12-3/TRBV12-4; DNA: TGTGCCAGCAGTTTTGCCGGGGGTAACACTGAAGCTTTCTTT; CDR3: CASSFAGGNTEAFF
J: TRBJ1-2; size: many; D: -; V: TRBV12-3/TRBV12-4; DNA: TGTGCCAGCAGTTTGAGTAATAGCTATGGCTACACCTTC; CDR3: CASSLSNSYGYTF
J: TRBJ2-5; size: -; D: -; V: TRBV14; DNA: TGTGCCAGCAGCCAAGATTACAGGGCATGGGAGCAGTACTTC; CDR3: CASSQDYRAWEQYF
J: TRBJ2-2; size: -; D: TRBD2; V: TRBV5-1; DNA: TGCGCCAGCAGCTTGGTACTAGCGATTATGAACACCGGGGAGCTGTTTTTT; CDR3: CASSLVLAIMNTGELFF
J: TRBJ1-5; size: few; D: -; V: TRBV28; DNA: TGTGCCAGCGGCGCCAAGCAGGGGTCTCAGCCCCAGCATTTT; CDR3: CASGAKQGSQPQHF
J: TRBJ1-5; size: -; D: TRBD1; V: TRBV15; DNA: TGTACCACCAGCAGCAGACAGGGGAATCAGCCCCAGCATTTT; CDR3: CTTSSRQGNQPQHF
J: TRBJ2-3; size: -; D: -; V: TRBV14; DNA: TGTGCCAGCAGCCAATTGAACCCAGACGGGGGCCTTAATACGCAGTATTTT; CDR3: CASSQLNPDGGLNTQYF
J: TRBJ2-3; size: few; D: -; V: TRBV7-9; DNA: TGTGCCAGCAGCTTAGCCAGAGTCACCCTTTGGGAGAATACGCAGTATTTT; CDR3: CASSLARVTLWENTQYF
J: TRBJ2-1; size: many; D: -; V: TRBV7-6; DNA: TGTGCCAGCAGCCAAGAACAGGGTCAGGATGAGCAGTTCTTC; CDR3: CASSQEQGQDEQFF
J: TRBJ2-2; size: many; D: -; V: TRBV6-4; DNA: TGTGCCAGCAGTGACTCGGACTACGGGGAGCTGTTTTTT; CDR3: CASSDSDYGELFF
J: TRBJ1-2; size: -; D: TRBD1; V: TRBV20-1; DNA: TGCAGTGCTAGAAGACAGGGGAACTATGGCTACACCTTC; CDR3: CSARRQGNYGYTF
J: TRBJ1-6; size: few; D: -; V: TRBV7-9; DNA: TGTGCCAGCAGCTTAGCGCGGGATTCACCCCTCCACTTT; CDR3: CASSLARDSPLHF
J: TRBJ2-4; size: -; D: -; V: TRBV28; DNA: TGTGCCAGCAGTTTACAGGGGCTGGAAAACATTCAGTACTTC; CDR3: CASSLQGLENIQYF
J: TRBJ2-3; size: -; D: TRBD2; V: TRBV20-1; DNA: TGCAGTGCTAGAGATGCGCTAGCGGGGGGCACAGATGCGCAGTATTTT; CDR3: CSARDALAGGTDAQYF
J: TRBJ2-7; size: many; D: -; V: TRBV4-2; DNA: TGTGCCAGCAGCCAAGATAGGGGGGGGGCCTCCGACGAGCAGTACTTC; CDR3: CASSQDRGGASDEQYF
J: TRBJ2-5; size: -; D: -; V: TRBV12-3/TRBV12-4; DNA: TGTGCCCACCCCTTACCGCCACAAGAGACCCAGTACTTC; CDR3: CAHPLPPQETQYF
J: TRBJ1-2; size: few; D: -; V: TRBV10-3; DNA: TGTGCCATCAGTGATAAGTCCAGCTATGGCTACACCTTC; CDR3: CAISDKSSYGYTF
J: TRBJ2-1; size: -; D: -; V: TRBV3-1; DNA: TGTGCCAGCAGAGCCCGGGACTTCTCCTACAATGAGCAGTTCTTC; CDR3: CASRARDFSYNEQFF
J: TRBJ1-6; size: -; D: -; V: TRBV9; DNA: TGTGCCAGCAGCGTAGTCGACAATTCGAATTCACCCCTCCACTTT; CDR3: CASSVVDNSNSPLHF
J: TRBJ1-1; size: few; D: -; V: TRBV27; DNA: TGTGCCAGCAGTTGGGGACATCCGAACACTGAAGCTTTCTTT; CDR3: CASSWGHPNTEAFF
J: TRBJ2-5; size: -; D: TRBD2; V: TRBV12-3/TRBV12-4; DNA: TGTGCCAGCAGACGGACTAGCGGGGAAGAGACCCAGTACTTC; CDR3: CASRRTSGEETQYF
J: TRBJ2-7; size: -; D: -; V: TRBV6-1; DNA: TGTGCCAGCAGTGAGCTACAGGGTTCCTACGAGCAGTACTTC; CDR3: CASSELQGSYEQYF
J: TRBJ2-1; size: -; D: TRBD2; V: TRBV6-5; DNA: TGTGCCAGCAGCCCCGGGACTAGCGGGGCACATGAGCAGTTCTTC; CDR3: CASSPGTSGAHEQFF
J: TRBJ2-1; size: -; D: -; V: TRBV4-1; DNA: TGCGCCAGCAGCCAAGCTGGGCAGGTACCTGAGCAGTTCTTC; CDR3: CASSQAGQVPEQFF
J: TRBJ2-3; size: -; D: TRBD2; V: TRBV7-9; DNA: TGTGCCAGCAGCCCAGCGGGGGGGCTTAGAGATACGCAGTATTTT; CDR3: CASSPAGGLRDTQYF
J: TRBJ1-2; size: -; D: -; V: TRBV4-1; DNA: TGCGCCAGCAGCCCCAGAGCTAACTATGGCTACACCTTC; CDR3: CASSPRANYGYTF
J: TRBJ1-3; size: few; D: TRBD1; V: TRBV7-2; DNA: TGTGCCAGCAGCCCTACAATCTTAGGACAGGTGGGAAACACCATATATTTT; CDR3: CASSPTILGQVGNTIYF
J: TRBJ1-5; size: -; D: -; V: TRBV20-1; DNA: TGCAGTGCTAGACGTGAGGCGACCGAGAATCAGCCCCAGCATTTT; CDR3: CSARREATENQPQHF
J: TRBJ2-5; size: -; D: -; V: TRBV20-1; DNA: TGCAGTGCTAGAGATCCCGACCCGTACCAAGAGACCCAGTACTTC; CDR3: CSARDPDPYQETQYF
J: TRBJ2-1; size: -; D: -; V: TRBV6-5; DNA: TGTGCCAGCATTCGAACGGGGAAACACAATGAGCAGTTCTTC; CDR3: CASIRTGKHNEQFF
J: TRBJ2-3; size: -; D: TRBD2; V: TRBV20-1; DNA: TGCAGTGCTACAGAGCGGGGAGATACGCAGTATTTT; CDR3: CSATERGDTQYF